This TCR beta chain was recorded in a study of T cell repertoires in cytomegalovirus infection. TCRdb reanalysed the reads using MiXCR and keeps one entry per CDR3 protein. The sample gives over 300,000 distinct CDR3 sequences, approximately 9.5% of which show up once; 4.3% is in the top ten. This clonotype was counted at least ten times. The germline V and J ends were trimmed by 3 bases and 7 bases, with 10 bases remaining between them. The CDR3 spans 12 residues. The germline CDR1 and CDR2 sequences are DFQATT and SNEGSKA (reference sequence). The specimen sequenced was PBMCs. This sequence originates from a human donor in good health (CMV status not recorded). Some clones in this sample may be carry-over from other donors' samples. J is TRBJ2-1 and V is TRBV20-1; TRBD1 is a possible D gene (6 bases). The CDR3 coding sequence is TGCAGTGCTAGGGGGGCGGTGAATGAGCAGTTCTTC. Its translation is CSARGAVNEQFF.